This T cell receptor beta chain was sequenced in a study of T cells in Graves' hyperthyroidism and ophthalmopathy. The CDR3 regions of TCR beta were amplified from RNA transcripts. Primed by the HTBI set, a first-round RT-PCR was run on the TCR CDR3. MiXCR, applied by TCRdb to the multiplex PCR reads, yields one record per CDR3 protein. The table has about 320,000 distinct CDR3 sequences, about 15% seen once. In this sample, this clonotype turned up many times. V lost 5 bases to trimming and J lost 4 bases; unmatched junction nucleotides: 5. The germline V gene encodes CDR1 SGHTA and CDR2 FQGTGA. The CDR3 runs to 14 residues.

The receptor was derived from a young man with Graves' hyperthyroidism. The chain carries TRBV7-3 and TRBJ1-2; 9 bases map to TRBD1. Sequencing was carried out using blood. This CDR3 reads CASSPTTGGYGYTF. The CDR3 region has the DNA TGTGCCAGCAGCCCAACGACAGGGGGCTATGGCTACACCTTC. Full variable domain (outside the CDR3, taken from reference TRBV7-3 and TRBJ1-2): GAGVSQTPSNKVTEKGKYVELRCDPISGHTALYWYRQSLGQGPEFLIYFQGTGAADDSGLPNDRFFAVRPEGSVSTLKIQRTERGDSAVYLCASSPTTGGYGYTFGSGTRLTVV.